Below are 25 T cell receptor beta chains sequenced from a single sample in a study of shared clonotypes between healthy human individuals. Assay used: immunoSEQ multiplex PCR; TCRdb lists only in-frame clones, some missing. The profile shows more than 2 million clones, over 85% of them singletons. The sample was naive CD4+ T cells sorted from blood. The subset denotes: CD45RA+ positively selected. Source of these receptors: a man between 18 and 35 years old in good health.

This chain uses TRBV5-6 with TRBJ1-5; no clear D. This CDR3 comprises 14 residues. V shed 4 bases and J shed 0 bases, with 8 bases lying between them. Germline CDR1 and CDR2: SGHDT and YYEEEE. CDR3: CASSVAGSNQPQHF. CDR3 DNA sequence: TGTGCCAGCAGCGTAGCAGGTAGCAATCAGCCCCAGCATTTT.

This chain uses TRBV6-1 with TRBJ2-5; D perhaps matches TRBD1 (6 bases). Deletions cut 3 bases from V and 4 bases from J, with 21 bases between. The CDR3 is 17 residues long. Germline values: CDR1 MNHNS, CDR2 SASEGT. The CDR3 region is CASSEGAGARVRETQYF. CDR3 nucleotides: TGTGCCAGCAGTGAGGGTGCAGGGGCCAGGGTAAGAGAGACCCAGTACTTC.

A single count supports this clone. V usage is TRBV10-3 and J usage is TRBJ2-5; unclear D gene. Looked up from germline, CDR1 is ENHRY and CDR2 is SYGVKD. V was pared by 0 bases and J by 9 bases, with 8 bases between. The CDR3 covers 12 residues. As DNA, the CDR3 is TGTGCCATCAGTGAGTCGAGGAGCGCCCAGTACTTC. Its translation: CAISESRSAQYF.

The rearrangement uses TRBV29-1 and TRBJ1-1; D is perhaps TRBD1 (6 bases). This CDR3 region has 13 residues. Trimming took off 6 bases at V and 1 base at J, with 12 bases between the two ends. Germline V gene sequence: CDR1 SQVTM, CDR2 ANQGSEA. For the CDR3, the DNA is TGCAGCGTCGACAGGACTCGGAACACTGAAGCTTTCTTT. Translating gives CSVDRTRNTEAFF.

J is TRBJ2-5 and V is TRBV6-5; 10 nucleotides align to TRBD1. Per the germline V gene, CDR1 is MNHEY and CDR2 is SVGAGI. V shed 6 bases and J 5 bases; nucleotides not matched to a gene: 9. The CDR3 consists of 15 residues. The CDR3 DNA reads TGTGCCAGCAGCCCGGGACAGGGGAGTTGGGAGACCCAGTACTTC. This gives the protein CASSPGQGSWETQYF.

Details on this clone: Other DNA sequences within the sample encode an identical CDR3. The J gene is TRBJ2-1, the V gene TRBV18; 10 bases match TRBD1. Trimming removed 3 bases from V and 4 bases from J; junction bases left unmatched: 3. This CDR3 comprises 15 residues. CDR1 and CDR2 (germline): KGHSH, LQKENI. The DNA of the CDR3 is TGTGCCAGCTCACCGGACAGGGGGTCGTACAATGAGCAGTTCTTC. As protein: CASSPDRGSYNEQFF.

The chain has TRBV5-4 and TRBJ1-2; 7 bases match TRBD1. The CDR3 is 14 residues long. V shed 4 bases, J shed 1 base, and the junction held 4 bases outside the gene matches. The germline V gene encodes CDR1 SGHNT and CDR2 YYREEE (reference sequence). The CDR3 protein is CASSGTVDNYGYTF. The CDR3 DNA sequence: TGTGCCAGCAGCGGGACAGTGGATAACTATGGCTACACCTTC.

This chain joins TRBV25-1 and TRBJ1-4, with D possibly matching TRBD1 (6 bases). With 6 bases removed from V and 2 bases from J, the gap between germline ends came to 13 bases. Germline V gene lookup returns CDR1 MGHDK and CDR2 SYGVNS. CDR3 size: 15 residues. The CDR3 spells CASRTNTGTNEKLFF. The CDR3 DNA sequence: TGTGCCAGCAGGACAAATACAGGGACTAATGAAAAACTGTTTTTT.

Note on this clone: The sample contains more than one DNA sequence encoding this CDR3. The chain carries TRBV19 and TRBJ2-7; 10 positions agree with TRBD1. The CDR3 is made up of 14 amino acids. With 9 bases clipped from V and 3 bases from J, the junction kept 8 bases outside the gene matches. Germline assignment: CDR1 LNHDA and CDR2 SQIVND (reference sequence). CDR3: CASSRGQGNYEQYF. The CDR3 nucleotides read TGTGCCAGCAGTCGGGGACAGGGGAACTACGAGCAGTACTTC. Full variable domain (rest looked up from reference TRBV19 and TRBJ2-7): DGGITQSPKYLFRKEGQNVTLSCEQNLNHDAMYWYRQDPGQGLRLIYYSQIVNDFQKGDIAEGYSVSREKKESFPLTVTSAQKNPTAFYLCASSRGQGNYEQYFGPGTRLTVT.

The chain recombines TRBV6-5 with TRBJ2-5; D not resolved. CDR1 and CDR2 (germline): MNHEY, SVGAGI. This CDR3 spans 14 amino acids. Trimming cost V 2 bases and J 6 bases, with 13 bases left between them. The CDR3 nucleotides read TGTGCCAGCAGTTACGATAGGGATCGACAGACCCAGTACTTC. Translating it yields CASSYDRDRQTQYF.

The chain recombines TRBV29-1 with TRBJ1-2, with D maybe TRBD1 (6 bases). CDR3 size: 11 residues. Germline V lookup: CDR1 SQVTM, CDR2 ANQGSEA. The V end lost 5 bases, the J end lost 8 bases, and 12 bases lay between the germline ends. The CDR3 DNA sequence: TGCAGCGTTTCCACAGGGAGAGGCTACACCTTC. It encodes CSVSTGRGYTF. Full variable domain (rest looked up from reference TRBV29-1 and TRBJ1-2): SAVISQKPSRDICQRGTSLTIQCQVDSQVTMMFWYRQQPGQSLTLIATANQGSEATYESGFVIDKFPISRPNLTFSTLTVSNMSPEDSSIYLCSVSTGRGYTFGSGTRLTVV.

The CDR3 here is CASSSSWAVSNQPQHF. The CDR3 DNA reads as TGTGCCAGCAGCTCTTCTTGGGCTGTGAGCAATCAGCCCCAGCATTTT. This rearrangement joins TRBV5-6 to TRBJ1-5; the D is unclear. Germline V gives CDR1 SGHDT, CDR2 YYEEEE. Trimming removed 3 bases from V and 1 base from J, with 14 bases in between. This CDR3 region has 16 residues.

The chain joins TRBV7-8 to TRBJ1-5; D is undetermined. The CDR3 runs 16 residues. Germline-derived CDR1 and CDR2 are SGHVS and FQNEAQ. Trimming cost V 4 bases and J 1 base, with 14 bases left between them. For the CDR3, the DNA is TGTGCCAGCAGCTCGAAACCAAGTAAGAGCAATCAGCCCCAGCATTTT. It codes for CASSSKPSKSNQPQHF.

J is TRBJ1-2 and V is TRBV6-6, with 9 positions matching TRBD1. This CDR3 region has 14 residues. Germline assignment: CDR1 MNHNY and CDR2 SVGAGI (reference sequence). V dropped 5 bases and J dropped 4; count of bases not matched to a gene: 5. In nucleotides, the CDR3 is TGTGCCAGCAGTGGGGACAGGGTGTCCTATGGCTACACCTTC. Amino acid sequence: CASSGDRVSYGYTF.

The chain couples TRBV11-2 to TRBJ1-2; tentatively, D is TRBD1 (6 bases). The CDR3 extends over 16 amino acids. V lost 0 bases to trimming and J lost 4 bases, with 15 bases between them. The germline CDR1 and CDR2 sequences are SGHAT and FQNNGV. The CDR3 here is CASSLDRGGLVYGYTF. The CDR3 DNA sequence: TGTGCCAGCAGCTTAGACAGAGGGGGACTTGTCTATGGCTACACCTTC. The full variable domain, its missing parts supplied by reference TRBV11-2 and TRBJ1-2, is EAGVAQSPRYKIIEKRQSVAFWCNPISGHATLYWYQQILGQGPKLLIQFQNNGVVDDSQLPKDRFSAERLKGVDSTLKIQPAKLEDSAVYLCASSLDRGGLVYGYTFGSGTRLTVV.

The chain joins TRBV6-5 to TRBJ1-6; possible D gene TRBD1, 6 bases. This CDR3 comprises 14 residues. Germline CDR1 reads MNHEY; CDR2 reads SVGAGI. Trimming removed 7 bases from V and 6 bases from J, with 13 bases in between. CDR3 sequence (DNA): TGTGCCAGCAAACAGGACAGTTCTAATTCACCCCTCCACTTT. Translated, it gives CASKQDSSNSPLHF.

The CDR3 sequence is CASSPRTDRVIGNTIYF. For the CDR3, the DNA is TGCGCCAGCAGCCCACGCACTGACAGGGTCATTGGAAACACCATATATTTT. This chain links TRBV5-1 with TRBJ1-3, with TRBD1 matching over 7 bases. CDR3 length: 17 amino acids. Trimming removed 4 bases from V and 3 bases from J; junction bases left unmatched: 13. From germline, CDR1 is SGHRS and CDR2 YFSETQ.

The V call is TRBV7-9, the J call TRBJ2-1; D gene ambiguous. Per germline, CDR1 SEHNR and CDR2 FQNEAQ (reference sequence). The CDR3 loop spans 14 amino acids. V was pared by 7 bases and J by 7 bases, with 17 bases between. The CDR3 spells CASNLILSNNEQFF. CDR3 sequence (DNA): TGTGCCAGCAACCTAATACTGTCAAATAATGAGCAGTTCTTC.

The rearrangement links TRBV2 to TRBJ2-3; 9 nucleotides align to TRBD2. Per the germline V gene, CDR1 is SNHLY and CDR2 is FYNNEI. CDR3 length: 15 amino acids. V shed 6 bases, J shed 1 base, and the junction held 5 bases outside the gene matches. CDR3 DNA sequence: TGTGCCAGCAGCGTGATAGCGGGAGGCACAGATACGCAGTATTTT. It translates to CASSVIAGGTDTQYF.

V usage is TRBV18 and J usage is TRBJ1-4; D is possibly TRBD1 (5 bases). Germline CDR1 reads KGHSH; CDR2 reads LQKENI. Trimming shortened V by 4 bases and J by 6 bases, and 6 bases separated the two germline ends. CDR3 length: 12 residues. This CDR3 is CASSRGDEKLFF. CDR3 in DNA: TGTGCCAGCTCACGGGGGGATGAAAAACTGTTTTTT.

The rearrangement uses TRBV6-4 and TRBJ2-1; 13 bases fit TRBD2. CDR1 is MRHNA and CDR2 is SNTAGT in the germline V gene. The CDR3 is 18 residues long. V lost 3 bases and J lost 1; bases outside the gene matches: 6. The CDR3: CASSERLAGGNSYNEQFF. In nucleotides, the CDR3 is TGTGCCAGCAGTGAGCGACTAGCGGGAGGAAATTCCTACAATGAGCAGTTCTTC.

The chain employs TRBV1 and TRBJ2-3; the table's TRBD2 call for D was not verified on the DNA. TRBV1 is a listed pseudogene. The CDR3 sequence is 18 residues long. The CDR3 is CTSSLPLGGRRCTDTQYF. The CDR3, as DNA: TGCACCAGCAGTCTCCCCTTGGGCGGGAGACGATGCACAGATACGCAGTATTTT.

Points on this clone: Other DNA sequences in the sample encode the same CDR3. V is TRBV7-2 and J is TRBJ2-7; no clear D gene. CDR1 and CDR2 (germline): SGHTA, FQGNSA. The CDR3 is 11 amino acids. The V end was cut by 2 bases, the J end by 7 bases, with 6 bases between. The CDR3 sequence: CASSLIGEQYF. For the CDR3, the DNA is TGTGCCAGCAGCTTAATAGGAGAGCAGTACTTC. Drawing the rest from reference TRBV7-2 and TRBJ2-7, the complete variable domain is GAGVSQSPSNKVTEKGKDVELRCDPISGHTALYWYRQSLGQGLEFLIYFQGNSAPDKSGLPSDRFSAERTGGSVSTLTIQRTQQEDSAVYLCASSLIGEQYFGPGTRLTVT.

Notes on this clone: Other nucleotide sequences in the sample specify the same CDR3. The CDR3 spells CASSLGAPYEQYF. The CDR3 DNA reads as TGTGCCAGCAGCTTAGGCGCCCCCTACGAGCAGTACTTC. V is TRBV7-9 and J is TRBJ2-7; D is ambiguous. The V gene's germline CDR1 is SEHNR and CDR2 FQNEAQ (reference sequence). The CDR3 is 13 residues long. V gave up 1 base and J gave up 2 bases, with 6 bases separating them.

This clone came up a few times. The V and J genes are TRBV10-3 and TRBJ1-4, with TRBD1 as a possible D gene (5 bases). Trimming shortened V by 2 bases and J by 8 bases, and 12 bases separated the two germline ends. Germline V gene sequence: CDR1 ENHRY, CDR2 SYGVKD. This CDR3 spans 14 amino acids. Here the CDR3 reads CAISEGQGVEKLFF. The DNA for the CDR3 is TGTGCCATCAGTGAGGGGCAGGGAGTGGAAAAACTGTTTTTT.